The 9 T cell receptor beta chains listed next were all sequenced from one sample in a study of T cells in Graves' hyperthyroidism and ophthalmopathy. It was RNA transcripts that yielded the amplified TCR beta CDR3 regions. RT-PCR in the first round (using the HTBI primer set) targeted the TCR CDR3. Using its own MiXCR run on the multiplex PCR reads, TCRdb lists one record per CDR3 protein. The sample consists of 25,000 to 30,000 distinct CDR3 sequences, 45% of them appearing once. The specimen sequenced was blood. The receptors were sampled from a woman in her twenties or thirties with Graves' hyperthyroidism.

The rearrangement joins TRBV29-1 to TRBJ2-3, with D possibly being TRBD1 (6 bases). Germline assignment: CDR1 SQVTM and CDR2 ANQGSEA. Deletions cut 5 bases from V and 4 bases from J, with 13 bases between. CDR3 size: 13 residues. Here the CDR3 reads CSVTGFNADTQYF. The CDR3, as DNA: TGCAGCGTTACAGGGTTTAATGCAGATACGCAGTATTTT.

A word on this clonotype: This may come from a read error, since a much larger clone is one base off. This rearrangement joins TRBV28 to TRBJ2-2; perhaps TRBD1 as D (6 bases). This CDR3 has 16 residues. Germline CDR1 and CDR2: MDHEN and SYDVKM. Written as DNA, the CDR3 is TGTGTCAGCAGTTCGTACAGACAGGCGAACACCGGGGAGCTGTTTTTT. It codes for CVSSSYRQANTGELFF.

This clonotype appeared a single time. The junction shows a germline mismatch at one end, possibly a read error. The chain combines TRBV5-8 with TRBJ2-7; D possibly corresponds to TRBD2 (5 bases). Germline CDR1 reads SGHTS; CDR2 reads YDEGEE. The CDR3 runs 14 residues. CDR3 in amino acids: CASNVWAGSYEQCF. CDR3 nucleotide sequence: TGTGCCAGCAACGTCTGGGCGGGCTCTTACGAGCAGTGCTTC.

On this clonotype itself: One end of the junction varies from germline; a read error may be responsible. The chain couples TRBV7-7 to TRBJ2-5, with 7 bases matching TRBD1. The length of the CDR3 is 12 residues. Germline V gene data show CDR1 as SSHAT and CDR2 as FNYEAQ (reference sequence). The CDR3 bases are TGTGCTAGCAGCTCGACAGGGGAGACCCAGTACTTC. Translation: CASSSTGETQYF.

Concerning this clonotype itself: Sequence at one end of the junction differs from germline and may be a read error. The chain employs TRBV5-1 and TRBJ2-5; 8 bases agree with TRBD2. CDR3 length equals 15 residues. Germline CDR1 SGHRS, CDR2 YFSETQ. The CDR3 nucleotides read TGCGCCAGCAGTACCAGCGGGAGAGGACAAGAGGCCCAGTACTTC. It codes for CASSTSGRGQEAQYF. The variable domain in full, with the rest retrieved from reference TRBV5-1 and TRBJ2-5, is KAGVTQTPRYLIKTRGQQVTLSCSPISGHRSVSWYQQTPGQGLQFLFEYFSETQRNKGNFPGRFSGRQFSNSRSEMNVSTLELGDSALYLCASSTSGRGQEAQYFGPGTRLLVL.

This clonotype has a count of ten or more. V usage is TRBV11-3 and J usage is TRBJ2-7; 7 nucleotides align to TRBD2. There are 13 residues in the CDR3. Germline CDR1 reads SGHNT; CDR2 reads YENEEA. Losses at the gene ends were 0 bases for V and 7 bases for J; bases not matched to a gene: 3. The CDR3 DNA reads TGTGCCAGCAGCTTAGATTTCGGGAGGGAGCAGTACTTC. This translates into CASSLDFGREQYF.

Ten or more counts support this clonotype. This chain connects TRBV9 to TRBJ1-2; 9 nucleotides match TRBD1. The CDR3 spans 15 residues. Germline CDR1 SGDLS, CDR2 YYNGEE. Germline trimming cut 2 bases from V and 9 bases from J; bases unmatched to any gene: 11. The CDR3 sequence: CASSVAGTGSRSYTF. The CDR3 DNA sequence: TGTGCCAGCAGCGTGGCCGGGACAGGGTCTCGGAGCTACACCTTC.

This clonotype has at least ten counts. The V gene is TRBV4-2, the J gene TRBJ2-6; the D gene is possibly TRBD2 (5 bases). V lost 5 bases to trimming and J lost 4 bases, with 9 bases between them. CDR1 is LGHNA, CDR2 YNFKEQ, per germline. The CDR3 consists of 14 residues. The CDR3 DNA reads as TGTGCCAGCAGCTATCGGAGGGGGGCCAACGTCCTGACTTTC. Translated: CASSYRRGANVLTF.

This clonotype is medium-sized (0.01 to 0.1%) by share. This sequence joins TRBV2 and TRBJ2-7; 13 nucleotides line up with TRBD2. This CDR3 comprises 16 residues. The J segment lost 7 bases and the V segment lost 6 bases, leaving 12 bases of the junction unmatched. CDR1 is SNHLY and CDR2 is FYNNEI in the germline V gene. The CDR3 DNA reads TGTGCCAGCAGCCCCCTGTTGGGACTAGCGGGATCTGAGCAGTACTTC. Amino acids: CASSPLLGLAGSEQYF. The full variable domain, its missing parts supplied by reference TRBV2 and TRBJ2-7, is EPEVTQTPSHQVTQMGQEVILRCVPISNHLYFYWYRQILGQKVEFLVSFYNNEISEKSEIFDDQFSVERPDGSNFTLKIRSTKLEDSAMYFCASSPLLGLAGSEQYFGPGTRLTVT.